This TCR beta chain is drawn from a study of blood T cell repertoires in COVID-19. Across the whole study: The analysed material was cDNA or gDNA that came from T cells, B-cell-depleted T cells, or PBMCs.

The V and J ends lost 5 bases and 8 bases, in that order; junction bases with no gene match: 11. This CDR3 is 15 amino acids long. Germline V CDR1 and CDR2: MNHEY, SMNVEV (reference sequence). This clone was detected only once. This table comes from immunoSEQ multiplex PCR, and its TCRdb copy is limited to in-frame clones, with some not included. The sample shows some 160,000 clones, roughly 86% of them seen only once. The material sequenced was peripheral blood. V usage is TRBV27 and J usage is TRBJ1-2, with 10 bases identical to TRBD1. The clonotype comes from an elderly woman with COVID-19, enrolled during active disease. CDR3 region: CASSTPGQGRWGYTF. Written as DNA, the CDR3 is TGTGCCAGCAGTACCCCGGGACAGGGGAGGTGGGGCTACACCTTC.